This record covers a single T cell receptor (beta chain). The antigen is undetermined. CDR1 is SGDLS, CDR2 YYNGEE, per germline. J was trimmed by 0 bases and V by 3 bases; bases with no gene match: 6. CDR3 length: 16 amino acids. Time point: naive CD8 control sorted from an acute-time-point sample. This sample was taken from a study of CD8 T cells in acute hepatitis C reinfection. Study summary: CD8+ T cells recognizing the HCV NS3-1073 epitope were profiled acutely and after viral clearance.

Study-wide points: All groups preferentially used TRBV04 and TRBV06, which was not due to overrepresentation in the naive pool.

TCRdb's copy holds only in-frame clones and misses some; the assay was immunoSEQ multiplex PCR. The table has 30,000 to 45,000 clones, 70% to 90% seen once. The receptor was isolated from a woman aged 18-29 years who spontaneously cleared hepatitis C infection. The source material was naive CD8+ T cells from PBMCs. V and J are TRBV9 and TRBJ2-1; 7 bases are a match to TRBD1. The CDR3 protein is CASSARQGLSYNEQFF. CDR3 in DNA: TGTGCCAGCAGCGCCCGACAGGGCCTCTCCTACAATGAGCAGTTCTTC.